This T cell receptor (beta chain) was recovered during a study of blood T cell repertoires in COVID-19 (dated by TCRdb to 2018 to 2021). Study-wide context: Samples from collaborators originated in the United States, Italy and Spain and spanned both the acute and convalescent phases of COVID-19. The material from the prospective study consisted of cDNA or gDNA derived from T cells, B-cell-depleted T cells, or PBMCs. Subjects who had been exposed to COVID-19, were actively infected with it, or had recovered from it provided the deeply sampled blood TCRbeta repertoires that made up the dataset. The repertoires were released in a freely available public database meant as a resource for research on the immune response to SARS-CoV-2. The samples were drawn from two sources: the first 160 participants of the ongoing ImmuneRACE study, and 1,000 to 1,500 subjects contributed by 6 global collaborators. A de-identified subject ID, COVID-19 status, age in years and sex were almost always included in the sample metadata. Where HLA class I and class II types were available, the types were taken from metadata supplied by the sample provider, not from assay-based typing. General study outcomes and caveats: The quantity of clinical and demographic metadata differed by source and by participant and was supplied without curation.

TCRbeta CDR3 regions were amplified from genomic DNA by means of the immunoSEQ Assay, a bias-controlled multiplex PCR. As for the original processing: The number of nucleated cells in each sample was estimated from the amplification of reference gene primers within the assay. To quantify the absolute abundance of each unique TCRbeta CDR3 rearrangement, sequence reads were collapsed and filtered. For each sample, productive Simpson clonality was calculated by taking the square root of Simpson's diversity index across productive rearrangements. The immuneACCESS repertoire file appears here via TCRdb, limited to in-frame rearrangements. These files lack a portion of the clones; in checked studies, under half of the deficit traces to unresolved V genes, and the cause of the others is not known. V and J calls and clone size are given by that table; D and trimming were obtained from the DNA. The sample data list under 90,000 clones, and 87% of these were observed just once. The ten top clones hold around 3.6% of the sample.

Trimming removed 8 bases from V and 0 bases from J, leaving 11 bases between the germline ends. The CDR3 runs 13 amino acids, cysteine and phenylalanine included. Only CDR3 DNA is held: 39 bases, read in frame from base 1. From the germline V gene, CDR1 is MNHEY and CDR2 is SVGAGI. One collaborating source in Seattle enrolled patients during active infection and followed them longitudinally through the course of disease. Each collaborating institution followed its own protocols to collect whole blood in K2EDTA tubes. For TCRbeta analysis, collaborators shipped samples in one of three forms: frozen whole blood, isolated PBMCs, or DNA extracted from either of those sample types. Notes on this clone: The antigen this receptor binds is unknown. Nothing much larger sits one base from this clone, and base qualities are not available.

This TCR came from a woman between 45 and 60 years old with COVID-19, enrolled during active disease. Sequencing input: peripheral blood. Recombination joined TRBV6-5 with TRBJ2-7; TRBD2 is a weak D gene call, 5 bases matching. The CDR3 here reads CASGRTSSYEQYF. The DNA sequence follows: TGTGCCAGCGGGAGAACTAGCTCCTACGAGCAGTACTTC.